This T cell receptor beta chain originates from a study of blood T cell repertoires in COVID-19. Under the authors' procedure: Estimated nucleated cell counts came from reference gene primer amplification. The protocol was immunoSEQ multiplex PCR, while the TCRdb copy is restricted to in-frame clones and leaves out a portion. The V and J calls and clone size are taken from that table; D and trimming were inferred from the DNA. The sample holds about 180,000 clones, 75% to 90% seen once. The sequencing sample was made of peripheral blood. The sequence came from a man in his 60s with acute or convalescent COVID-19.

The CDR3 DNA sequence: TGTGCCAGCTCACTTGCGGGAAAGGGCACAGATACGCAGTATTTT. Translated: CASSLAGKGTDTQYF. The J gene is TRBJ2-3, the V gene TRBV18; possibly TRBD2 for D (6 bases). Germline V gene data show CDR1 as KGHSH and CDR2 as LQKENI. CDR3 length: 15 residues. Trimming took 4 bases from V and 1 from J, leaving 12 bases between them. Together with reference TRBV18 and TRBJ2-3, the CDR3 gives the full variable domain: NAGVMQNPRHLVRRRGQEARLRCSPMKGHSHVYWYRQLPEEGLKFMVYLQKENIIDESGMPKERFSAEFPKEGPSILRIQQVVRGDSAAYFCASSLAGKGTDTQYFGPGTRLTVL.